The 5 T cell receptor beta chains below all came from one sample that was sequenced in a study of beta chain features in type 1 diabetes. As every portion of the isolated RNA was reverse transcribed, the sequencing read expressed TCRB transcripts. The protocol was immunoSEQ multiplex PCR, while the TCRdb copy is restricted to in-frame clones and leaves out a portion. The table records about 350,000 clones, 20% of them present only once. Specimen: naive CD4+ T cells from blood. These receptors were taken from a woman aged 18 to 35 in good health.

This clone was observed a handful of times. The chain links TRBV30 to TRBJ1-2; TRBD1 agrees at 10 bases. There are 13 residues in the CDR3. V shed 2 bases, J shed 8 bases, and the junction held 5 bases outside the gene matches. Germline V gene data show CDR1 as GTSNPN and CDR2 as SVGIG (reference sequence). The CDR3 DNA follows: TGTGCCTGGAGTCCAGACAGGGGGCGAGGCTACACCTTC. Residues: CAWSPDRGRGYTF.

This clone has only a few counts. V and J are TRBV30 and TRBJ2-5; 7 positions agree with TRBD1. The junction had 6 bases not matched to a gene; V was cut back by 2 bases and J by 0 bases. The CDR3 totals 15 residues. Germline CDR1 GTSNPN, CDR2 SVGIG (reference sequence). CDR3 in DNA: TGTGCCTGGAGTTCCGGGACAGAGTACCAAGAGACCCAGTACTTC. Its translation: CAWSSGTEYQETQYF.

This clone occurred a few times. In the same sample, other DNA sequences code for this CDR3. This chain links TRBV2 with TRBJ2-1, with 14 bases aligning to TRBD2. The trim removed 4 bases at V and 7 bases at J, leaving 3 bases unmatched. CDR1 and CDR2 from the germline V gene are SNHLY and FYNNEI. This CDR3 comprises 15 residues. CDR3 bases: TGTGCCAGCAGTGTGGGACTAGCGGGAGTTAATGAGCAGTTCTTC. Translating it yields CASSVGLAGVNEQFF. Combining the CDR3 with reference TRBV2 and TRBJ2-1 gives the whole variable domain EPEVTQTPSHQVTQMGQEVILRCVPISNHLYFYWYRQILGQKVEFLVSFYNNEISEKSEIFDDQFSVERPDGSNFTLKIRSTKLEDSAMYFCASSVGLAGVNEQFFGPGTRLTVL.

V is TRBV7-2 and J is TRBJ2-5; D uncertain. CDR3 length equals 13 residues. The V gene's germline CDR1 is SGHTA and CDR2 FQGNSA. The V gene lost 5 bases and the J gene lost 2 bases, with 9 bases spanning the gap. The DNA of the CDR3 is TGTGCCAGCAGCACGGTCCCTCAAGAGACCCAGTACTTC. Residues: CASSTVPQETQYF.

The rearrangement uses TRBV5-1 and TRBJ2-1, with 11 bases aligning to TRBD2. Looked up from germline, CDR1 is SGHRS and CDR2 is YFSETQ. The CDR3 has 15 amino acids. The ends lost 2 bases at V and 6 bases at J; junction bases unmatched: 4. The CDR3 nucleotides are TGCGCCAGCAGCTTACTAGCGGGGGCCGCCAATGAGCAGTTCTTC. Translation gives CASSLLAGAANEQFF.